The rows below give T cell receptor beta chains drawn from one sample of a study of cytomegalovirus exposure and HLA in healthy donors. Profiled with immunoSEQ multiplex PCR; TCRdb holds only in-frame clones, not every one. Of about 84,000 clones listed, roughly 88% are singletons. Material: PBMCs. These receptors all stem from a man aged 25-45 years in good health and CMV-seronegative. CDR3s include the opening cysteine and the closing phenylalanine or tryptophan. A D gene is named only where the DNA matches it firmly. Clone size is not always given. Where it is, it says once, few, many or a class for expanded clones.

CDR3	DNA	D	size	length	V	J
CATSSQTGKVEKLFF	TGTGCCACCAGCAGCCAAACGGGGAAGGTCGAAAAACTGTTTTTT	NA	NA	15	TRBV15	TRBJ1-4
CASKREARTDTQYF	TGTGCCAGCAAGCGGGAGGCACGGACAGATACGCAGTATTTT	TRBD2	NA	14	TRBV7-3	TRBJ2-3
CASSLERSQETQYF	TGTGCCAGCAGCTTGGAACGGTCCCAAGAGACCCAGTACTTC	NA	NA	14	TRBV5-4	TRBJ2-5
CASSVGYEQYF	TGTGCCAGCAGTGTCGGCTACGAGCAGTACTTC	NA	NA	11	TRBV2	TRBJ2-7
CATSRDRGQGVAAGELFF	TGTGCCACCAGCAGAGATCGAGGGCAGGGAGTAGCGGCCGGGGAGCTGTTTTTT	NA	NA	18	TRBV15	TRBJ2-2
CASVGGPREQYF	TGTGCCAGCGTCGGCGGGCCTCGGGAGCAGTACTTC	NA	NA	12	TRBV28	TRBJ2-7
CASRPGQTNTGELFF	TGTGCCAGCAGACCAGGACAGACGAACACCGGGGAGCTGTTTTTT	NA	many	15	TRBV6-4	TRBJ2-2
CASRIDRLGNQPQHF	TGTGCCAGCAGGATAGACAGGTTGGGGAATCAGCCCCAGCATTTT	NA	NA	15	TRBV2	TRBJ1-5
CTSSPQAGTEAFF	TGCACCAGCAGCCCACAGGCTGGCACTGAAGCTTTCTTT	NA	NA	13	TRBV1	TRBJ1-1
CASSVAASGSTDTQYF	TGTGCCAGCAGCGTAGCGGCTAGCGGTAGCACAGATACGCAGTATTTT	TRBD2	NA	16	TRBV9	TRBJ2-3
CASSPGGNTEAFF	TGTGCCAGCAGCCCGGGGGGTAACACTGAAGCTTTCTTT	NA	NA	13	TRBV5-4	TRBJ1-1
CASSQDPGQYYEQYF	TGTGCCAGCAGCCAAGATCCCGGACAGTACTACGAGCAGTACTTC	NA	NA	15	TRBV4-2	TRBJ2-7
CASSLASAWREQYF	TGCGCCAGCAGCTTGGCTAGCGCCTGGCGGGAGCAGTACTTC	NA	NA	14	TRBV5-1	TRBJ2-7
CASRGTENEKLFF	TGTGCCAGCAGGGGGACAGAGAATGAAAAACTGTTTTTT	TRBD1	NA	13	TRBV27	TRBJ1-4
CASSGTGHLHF	TGCGCCAGCAGCGGAACAGGACATCTCCACTTT	NA	NA	11	TRBV5-1	TRBJ1-6
CASSWGQRNTEAFF	TGTGCCAGCAGCTGGGGACAGAGGAACACTGAAGCTTTCTTT	TRBD1	NA	14	TRBV13	TRBJ1-1